A selection of T cell receptor beta chains follows, all from one sample in a study of graft-versus-host responses after intestinal transplantation. TCRdb's table, derived via immunoSEQ multiplex PCR, lists solely in-frame clones and lacks some. Of tens of thousands of clones listed, more than 80% are singletons. Here the sequenced sample was PBMCs, taken 650 to 670 days after intestinal transplant. These receptors were taken from a human patient who received an intestinal transplant, so some T cells may come from the graft donor. The CDR3 runs from the conserved cysteine through the conserved F or W. D genes are given only for firm matches. Part of the rows lack a size; the others show once, few, many or a class for expanded clones.

V gene,clone size,D gene,J gene,CDR3 length,CDR3 protein,CDR3 DNA
TRBV15,.,.,TRBJ1-4,15,CATSRKMLTNEKLFF,TGTGCCACCAGTAGAAAAATGCTAACTAATGAAAAACTGTTTTTT
TRBV11-1,.,.,TRBJ1-1,14,CASSLLPSRYGTFF,TGTGCCAGCAGCTTGCTGCCAAGTCGATATGGGACTTTCTTT
TRBV27,.,TRBD1,TRBJ1-6,15,CASSLTGNYNSPLHF,TGTGCCAGCAGTCTGACAGGGAATTATAATTCACCCCTCCACTTT
TRBV10-3,.,.,TRBJ2-7,14,CAISDGGPEDEQYF,TGTGCCATCAGTGACGGGGGGCCAGAGGACGAGCAGTACTTC
TRBV7-6,.,.,TRBJ1-5,15,CASSPRGYSNQPQHF,TGTGCCAGCAGCCCCCGGGGATATAGCAATCAGCCCCAGCATTTT
TRBV2,medium-sized,.,TRBJ1-5,14,CASDVGPDKQPQHF,.
TRBV6-1,.,.,TRBJ2-3,16,CASSDLWVYDTDTQYF,TGTGCCAGCAGTGATTTGTGGGTATACGACACAGATACGCAGTATTTT
TRBV7-9,few,TRBD1,TRBJ1-1,14,CASSEQGAGTEAFF,TGTGCCAGCAGCGAACAGGGGGCGGGCACTGAAGCTTTCTTT
TRBV5-4,.,.,TRBJ2-1,12,CASSLIPNEQFF,TGTGCCAGCAGCTTAATCCCCAATGAGCAGTTCTTC
TRBV19,.,TRBD1,TRBJ2-4,14,CASSTLSGGHIQYF,TGTGCCAGTAGTACACTATCAGGGGGCCACATTCAGTACTTC
TRBV7-9,once,.,TRBJ2-5,13,CASSLYSGETQYF,TGTGCCAGCAGCTTATATTCGGGAGAGACCCAGTACTTC
TRBV2,once,.,TRBJ2-5,12,CASSLTGETQYF,TGTGCCAGCAGCTTGACGGGGGAGACCCAGTACTTC
TRBV5-1,.,.,TRBJ1-2,15,CASSWARDPNYGYTF,TGCGCCAGCAGCTGGGCGCGCGACCCCAACTATGGCTACACCTTC
TRBV5-1,.,.,TRBJ2-5,15,CASSLGYTGLQTQYF,TGCGCCAGCAGCTTGGGCTACACAGGGCTGCAGACCCAGTACTTC
TRBV7-7,.,.,TRBJ2-5,15,CASSKPGAGKETQYF,TGTGCCAGCAGTAAGCCGGGAGCCGGGAAAGAGACCCAGTACTTC
TRBV30,.,.,TRBJ1-4,16,CAWSPGFMATNEKLFF,TGTGCCTGGAGCCCCGGGTTCATGGCAACTAATGAAAAACTGTTTTTT
TRBV6-1,.,TRBD1,TRBJ2-7,15,CASSEAGDSSYEQYF,TGTGCCAGCAGTGAAGCGGGGGACAGCTCCTACGAGCAGTACTTC
TRBV11-3,once,TRBD1,TRBJ1-5,14,CASSPRQGGQPQHF,TGTGCCAGCAGCCCCAGACAGGGGGGACAGCCCCAGCATTTT
TRBV7-9,.,TRBD1,TRBJ2-5,13,CASRGRGRETQYF,TGTGCCAGCCGGGGAAGGGGGCGTGAGACCCAGTACTTC
TRBV18,.,.,TRBJ2-2,14,CASSPVSLTGELFF,TGTGCCAGCTCACCGGTGTCCCTCACCGGGGAGCTGTTTTTT
TRBV19,.,.,TRBJ1-2,13,CASSIAGVDGYTF,TGTGCCAGTAGTATAGCAGGGGTTGATGGCTACACCTTC
TRBV18,.,TRBD1,TRBJ1-3,16,CASSPRDSHSGNTIYF,TGTGCCAGCTCACCAAGGGACAGCCACTCTGGAAACACCATATATTTT
TRBV7-9,.,.,TRBJ2-1,13,CAIYASSYNEQFF,TGTGCCATCTACGCGAGCTCCTACAATGAGCAGTTCTTC
TRBV20-1,.,.,TRBJ1-1,11,CSARFGSEAFF,TGCAGTGCTAGATTTGGCAGTGAAGCTTTCTTT
TRBV2,.,TRBD1,TRBJ2-2,14,CASTTTGSAGELFF,TGTGCCAGCACGACGACAGGGAGCGCCGGGGAGCTGTTTTTT
TRBV7-3,.,TRBD2,TRBJ2-3,16,CASSRNSGGAGDTQYF,TGTGCCAGCAGCCGAAATAGCGGGGGGGCAGGAGATACGCAGTATTTT
TRBV11-3,.,.,TRBJ1-2,13,CASSSQGLGGYTF,TGTGCCAGCAGCTCTCAAGGGCTTGGTGGCTACACCTTC
TRBV7-9,.,.,TRBJ1-2,19,CASSSRDQARATRGYGYTF,TGTGCCAGCAGCTCCCGAGACCAAGCCAGAGCGACTCGGGGGTATGGCTACACCTTC
TRBV23-1,.,TRBD1,TRBJ2-7,15,CASSPPQGESHEQYF,TGCGCCAGCAGTCCCCCTCAGGGGGAGTCCCACGAGCAGTACTTC
TRBV5-1,.,.,TRBJ2-3,14,CASSLVDWDDTQYF,TGCGCCAGCAGCTTAGTAGATTGGGACGATACGCAGTATTTT
TRBV18,.,TRBD1,TRBJ2-1,16,CASSWTGGLVANEQFF,TGTGCCAGCTCTTGGACAGGGGGCCTCGTTGCCAATGAGCAGTTCTTC
TRBV5-6,once,TRBD1,TRBJ2-1,15,CASSQDRGIYNEQFF,TGTGCCAGCAGCCAAGACAGGGGTATCTACAATGAGCAGTTCTTC
TRBV10-1,.,.,TRBJ1-1,13,CASRRGLDTEAFF,TGCGCCAGCAGGAGAGGGTTAGATACTGAAGCTTTCTTT
TRBV5-1,.,.,TRBJ1-2,14,CASSSERHDYGYTF,TGCGCCAGCAGCTCTGAAAGACATGACTATGGCTACACCTTC
TRBV29-1,once,.,TRBJ2-4,12,CSVGSGANIQYF,TGCAGCGTTGGGTCAGGGGCGAACATTCAGTACTTC
TRBV4-1,.,.,TRBJ1-2,13,CASSQGNSYGYTF,TGCGCCAGCAGCCAAGGTAACAGCTATGGCTACACCTTC
TRBV30,few,.,TRBJ1-1,11,CAWGWGTEAFF,TGTGCCTGGGGGTGGGGCACTGAAGCTTTCTTT
TRBV7-2,.,TRBD1,TRBJ1-2,14,CASSLPGQNYGYTF,TGTGCCAGCAGCTTACCGGGACAGAACTATGGCTACACCTTC
TRBV9,.,.,TRBJ1-5,13,CASSVSGNQPQHF,TGTGCCAGCAGCGTATCAGGGAATCAGCCCCAGCATTTT
TRBV6-1,.,.,TRBJ1-5,15,CAGAASGGGNQPQHF,TGTGCCGGGGCGGCCAGCGGGGGGGGCAATCAGCCCCAGCATTTT
TRBV6-1,.,.,TRBJ1-1,14,CASSPTGVNTEAFF,TGTGCCAGCAGCCCAACAGGAGTAAACACTGAAGCTTTCTTT
TRBV6-1,.,.,TRBJ1-2,14,CASSEGQELRGYTF,TGTGCCAGCAGTGAAGGTCAGGAGTTGAGGGGCTACACCTTC
TRBV9,once,.,TRBJ2-7,13,CASSVFDGYEQYF,TGTGCCAGCAGCGTTTTCGACGGATACGAGCAGTACTTC
TRBV25-1,.,.,TRBJ2-5,11,CASSEWETQYF,TGTGCCAGCAGTGAATGGGAGACCCAGTACTTC
TRBV9,.,.,TRBJ2-1,14,CASSIRSSLNEQFF,TGTGCCAGCAGCATCAGGTCGTCCCTCAATGAGCAGTTCTTC
TRBV18,.,TRBD1,TRBJ2-7,13,CASSGRQGGEQYF,TGTGCCAGCTCAGGGAGACAGGGGGGCGAGCAGTACTTC
TRBV18,.,.,TRBJ2-7,14,CASSYRGGPYEQYF,TGTGCCAGCTCTTACAGGGGAGGACCCTACGAGCAGTACTTC
TRBV7-9,.,.,TRBJ1-1,14,CASSFQGYVSGAFF,TGTGCCAGCAGCTTTCAGGGTTATGTGTCCGGAGCTTTCTTT
TRBV30,.,TRBD2,TRBJ2-7,13,CALRGGLLYEQYF,TGTGCCTTACGGGGGGGGCTACTATACGAGCAGTACTTC
TRBV5-8,once,.,TRBJ1-5,16,CASSSGVSAGNQPQHF,TGTGCCAGCAGCTCTGGTGTCTCTGCGGGAAATCAGCCCCAGCATTTT
TRBV5-4,.,.,TRBJ2-5,14,CASSLRLPQETQYF,TGTGCCAGCAGCTTGAGACTACCTCAAGAGACCCAGTACTTC
TRBV7-2,.,.,TRBJ2-1,15,CASRFPRESYNEQFF,TGTGCCAGCAGGTTCCCTCGAGAGTCCTACAATGAGCAGTTCTTC
TRBV11-2,.,TRBD2,TRBJ2-3,15,CASSLEGTSGDTQYF,TGTGCCAGCAGCTTAGAGGGGACTAGCGGGGATACGCAGTATTTT
TRBV19,.,.,TRBJ1-1,14,CASRRTPLYTEAFF,TGTGCCAGTAGGCGGACACCGCTCTACACTGAAGCTTTCTTT
TRBV7-9,.,TRBD2,TRBJ2-3,16,CASSRPGGGPPDTQYF,TGTGCCAGCAGCCGCCCGGGGGGGGGTCCACCAGATACGCAGTATTTT
TRBV13,.,TRBD1,TRBJ2-7,16,CASSFLRGTGPYEQYF,TGTGCCAGCAGCTTCCTTAGGGGGACAGGCCCCTACGAGCAGTACTTC
TRBV4-2,.,TRBD2,TRBJ2-7,16,CASSQEWPSGTYEQYF,TGTGCCAGCAGCCAAGAGTGGCCTAGCGGGACCTACGAGCAGTACTTC
TRBV7-9,.,.,TRBJ2-1,12,CASSLGGDEQFF,TGTGCCAGCAGCTTAGGGGGGGATGAGCAGTTCTTC
TRBV6-6,.,TRBD2,TRBJ2-5,16,CASSYSGLAGQETQYF,TGTGCCAGCAGTTACTCGGGACTAGCGGGGCAAGAGACCCAGTACTTC
TRBV2,.,TRBD2,TRBJ2-2,15,CASSIAGGDTGELFF,TGTGCCAGCAGTATAGCGGGGGGAGATACCGGGGAGCTGTTTTTT